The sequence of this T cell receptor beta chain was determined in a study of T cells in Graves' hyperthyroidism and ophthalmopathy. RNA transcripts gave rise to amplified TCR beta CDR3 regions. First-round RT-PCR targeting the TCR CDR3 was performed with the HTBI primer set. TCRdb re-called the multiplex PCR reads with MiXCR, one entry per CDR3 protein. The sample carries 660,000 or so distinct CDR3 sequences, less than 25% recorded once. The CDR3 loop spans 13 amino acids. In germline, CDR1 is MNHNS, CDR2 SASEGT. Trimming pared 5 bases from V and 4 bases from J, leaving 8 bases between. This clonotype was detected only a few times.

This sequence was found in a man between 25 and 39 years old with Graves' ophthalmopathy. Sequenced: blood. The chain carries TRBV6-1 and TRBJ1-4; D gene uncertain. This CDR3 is CASSFTINEKLFF. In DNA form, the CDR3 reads TGTGCCAGCAGTTTTACGATTAATGAAAAACTGTTTTTT.